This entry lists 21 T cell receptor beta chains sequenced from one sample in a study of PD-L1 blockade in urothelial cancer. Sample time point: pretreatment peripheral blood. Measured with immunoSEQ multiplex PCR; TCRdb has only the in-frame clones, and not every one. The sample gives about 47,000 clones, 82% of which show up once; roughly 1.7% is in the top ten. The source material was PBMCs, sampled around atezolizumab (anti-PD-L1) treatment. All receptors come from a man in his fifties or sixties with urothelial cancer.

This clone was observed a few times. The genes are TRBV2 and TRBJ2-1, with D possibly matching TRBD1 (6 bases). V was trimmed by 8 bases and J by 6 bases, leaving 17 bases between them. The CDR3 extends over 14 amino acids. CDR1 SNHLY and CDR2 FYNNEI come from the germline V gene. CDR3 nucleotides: TGTGCCAGCGGGGGCGGCAACTCCATCAATGAGCAGTTCTTC. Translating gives CASGGGNSINEQFF.

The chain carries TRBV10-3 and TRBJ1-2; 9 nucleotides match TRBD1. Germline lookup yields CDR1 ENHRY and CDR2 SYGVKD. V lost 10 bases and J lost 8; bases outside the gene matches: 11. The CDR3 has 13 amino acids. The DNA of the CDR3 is TGTGCCACCTGGGACAGGGAAGCGGAAGGCTACACCTTC. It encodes CATWDREAEGYTF.

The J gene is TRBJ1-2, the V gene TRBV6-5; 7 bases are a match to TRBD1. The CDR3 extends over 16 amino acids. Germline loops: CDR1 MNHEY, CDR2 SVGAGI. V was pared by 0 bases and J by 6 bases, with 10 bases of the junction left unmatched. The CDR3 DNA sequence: TGTGCCAGCAGTTACTCCTTAACAGGGGATGAGAATGGCTACACCTTC. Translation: CASSYSLTGDENGYTF.

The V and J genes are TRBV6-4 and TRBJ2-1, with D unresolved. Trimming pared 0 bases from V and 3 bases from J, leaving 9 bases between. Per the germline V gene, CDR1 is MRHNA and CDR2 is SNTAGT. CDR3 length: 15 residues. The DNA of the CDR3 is TGTGCCAGCAGTGACTCGATAGCAGACTACAATGAGCAGTTCTTC. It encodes CASSDSIADYNEQFF.

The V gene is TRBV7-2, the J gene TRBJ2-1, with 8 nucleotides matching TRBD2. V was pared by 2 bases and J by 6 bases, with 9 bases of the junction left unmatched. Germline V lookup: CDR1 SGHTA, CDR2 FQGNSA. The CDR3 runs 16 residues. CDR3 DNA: TGTGCCAGCAGCTTAATAAGCCAGCGGGGGAGCAATGAGCAGTTCTTC. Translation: CASSLISQRGSNEQFF.

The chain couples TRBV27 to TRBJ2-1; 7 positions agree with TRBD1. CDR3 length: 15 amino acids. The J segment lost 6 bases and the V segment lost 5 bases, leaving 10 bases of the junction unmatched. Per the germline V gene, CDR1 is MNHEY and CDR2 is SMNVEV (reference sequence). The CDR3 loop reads CASSPGTVLSNEQFF. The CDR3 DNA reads TGTGCCAGCAGTCCCGGGACAGTTTTGTCCAATGAGCAGTTCTTC.

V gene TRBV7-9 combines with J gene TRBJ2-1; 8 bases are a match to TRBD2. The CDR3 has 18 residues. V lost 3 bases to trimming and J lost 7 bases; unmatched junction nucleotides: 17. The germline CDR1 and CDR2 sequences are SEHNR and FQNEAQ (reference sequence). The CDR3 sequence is CASSFPGGTGLGTNEQFF. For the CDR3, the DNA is TGTGCCAGCAGCTTCCCGGGGGGGACCGGGTTAGGCACGAATGAGCAGTTCTTC.

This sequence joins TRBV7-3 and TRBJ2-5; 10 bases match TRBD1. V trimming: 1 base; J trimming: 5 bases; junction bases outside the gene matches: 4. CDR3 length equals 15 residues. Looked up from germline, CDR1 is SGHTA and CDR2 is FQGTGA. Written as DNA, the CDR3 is TGTGCCAGCAGCTTAATCGGACAGGGGGGTGAGACCCAGTACTTC. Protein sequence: CASSLIGQGGETQYF.

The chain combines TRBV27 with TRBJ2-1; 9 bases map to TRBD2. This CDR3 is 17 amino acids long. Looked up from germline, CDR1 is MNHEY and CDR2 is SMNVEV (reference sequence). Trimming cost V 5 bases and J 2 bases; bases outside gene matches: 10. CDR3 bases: TGTGCCAGCAGTCCATCCTCTAGCGGGGCCCCCTACAATGAGCAGTTCTTC. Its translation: CASSPSSSGAPYNEQFF.

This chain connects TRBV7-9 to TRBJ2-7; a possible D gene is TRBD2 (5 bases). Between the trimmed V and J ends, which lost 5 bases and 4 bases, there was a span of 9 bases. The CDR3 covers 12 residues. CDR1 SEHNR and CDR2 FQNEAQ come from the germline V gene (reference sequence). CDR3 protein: CASSRERYEQYV. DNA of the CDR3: TGTGCCAGCAGCCGAGAGCGGTACGAGCAGTACGTC.

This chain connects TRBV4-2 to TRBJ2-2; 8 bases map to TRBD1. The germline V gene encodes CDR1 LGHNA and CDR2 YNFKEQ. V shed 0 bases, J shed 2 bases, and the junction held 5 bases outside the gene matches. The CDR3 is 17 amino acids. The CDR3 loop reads CASSQDQTGGNTGELFF. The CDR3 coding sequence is TGTGCCAGCAGCCAAGATCAAACAGGGGGAAACACCGGGGAGCTGTTTTTT.

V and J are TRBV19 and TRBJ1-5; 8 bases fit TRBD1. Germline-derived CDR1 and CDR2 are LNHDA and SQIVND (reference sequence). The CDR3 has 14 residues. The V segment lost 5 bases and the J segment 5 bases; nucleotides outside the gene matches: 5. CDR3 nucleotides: TGTGCCAGTAGTCGGACAGGGAAGTATCAGCCCCAGCATTTT. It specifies CASSRTGKYQPQHF.

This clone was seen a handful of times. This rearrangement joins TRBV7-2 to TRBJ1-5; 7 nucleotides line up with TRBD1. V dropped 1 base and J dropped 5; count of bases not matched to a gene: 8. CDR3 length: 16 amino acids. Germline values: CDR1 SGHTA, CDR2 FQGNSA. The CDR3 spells CASSLGFYRGDQPQHF. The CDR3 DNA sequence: TGTGCCAGCAGCTTAGGATTTTACAGGGGAGATCAGCCCCAGCATTTT.

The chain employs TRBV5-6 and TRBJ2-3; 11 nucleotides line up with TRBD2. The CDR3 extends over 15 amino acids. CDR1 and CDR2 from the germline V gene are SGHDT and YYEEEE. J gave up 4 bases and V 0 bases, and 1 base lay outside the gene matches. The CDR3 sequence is CASSLGLAGPDTQYF. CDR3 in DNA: TGTGCCAGCAGCTTGGGACTAGCGGGACCAGATACGCAGTATTTT. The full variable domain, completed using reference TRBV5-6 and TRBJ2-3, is DAGVTQSPTHLIKTRGQQVTLRCSPKSGHDTVSWYQQALGQGPQFIFQYYEEEERQRGNFPDRFSGHQFPNYSSELNVNALLLGDSALYLCASSLGLAGPDTQYFGPGTRLTVL.

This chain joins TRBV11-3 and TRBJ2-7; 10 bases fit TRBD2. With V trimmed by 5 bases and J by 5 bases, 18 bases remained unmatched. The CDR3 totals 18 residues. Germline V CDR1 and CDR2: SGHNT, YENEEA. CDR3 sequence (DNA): TGTGCCAGCAGCCCTGGGGTCCCCTGGGGGACTAGCGACAACGAGCAGTACTTC. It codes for CASSPGVPWGTSDNEQYF. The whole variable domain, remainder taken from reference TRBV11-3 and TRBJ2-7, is EAGVVQSPRYKIIEKKQPVAFWCNPISGHNTLYWYLQNLGQGPELLIRYENEEAVDDSQLPKDRFSAERLKGVDSTLKIQPAELGDSAVYLCASSPGVPWGTSDNEQYFGPGTRLTVT.

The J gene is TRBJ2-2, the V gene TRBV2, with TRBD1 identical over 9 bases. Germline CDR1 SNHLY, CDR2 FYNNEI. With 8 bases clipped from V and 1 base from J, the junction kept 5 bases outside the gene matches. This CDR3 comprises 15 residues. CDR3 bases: TGTGCCAGCGGACGACAGGGGGTGAACACCGGGGAGCTGTTTTTT. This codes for CASGRQGVNTGELFF.

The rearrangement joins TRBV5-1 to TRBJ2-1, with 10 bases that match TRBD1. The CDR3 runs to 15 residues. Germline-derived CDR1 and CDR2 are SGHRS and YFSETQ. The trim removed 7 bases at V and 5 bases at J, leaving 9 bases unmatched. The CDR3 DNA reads TGCGCCAGCCGGCTAATGGGACAGGGGAACAATGAGCAGTTCTTC. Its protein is CASRLMGQGNNEQFF.

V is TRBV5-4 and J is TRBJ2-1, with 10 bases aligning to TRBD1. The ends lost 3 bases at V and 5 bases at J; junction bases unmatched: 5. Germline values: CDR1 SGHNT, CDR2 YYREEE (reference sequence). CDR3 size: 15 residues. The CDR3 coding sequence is TGTGCCAGCAGCTCCTGGGACAGGGGCCACAATGAGCAGTTCTTC. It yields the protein CASSSWDRGHNEQFF.

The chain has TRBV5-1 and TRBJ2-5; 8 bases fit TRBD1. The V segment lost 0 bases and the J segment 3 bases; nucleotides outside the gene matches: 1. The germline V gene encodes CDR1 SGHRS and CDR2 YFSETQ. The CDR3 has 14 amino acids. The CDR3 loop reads CASSLGTGKETQYF. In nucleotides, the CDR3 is TGCGCCAGCAGCTTGGGGACAGGGAAAGAGACCCAGTACTTC.

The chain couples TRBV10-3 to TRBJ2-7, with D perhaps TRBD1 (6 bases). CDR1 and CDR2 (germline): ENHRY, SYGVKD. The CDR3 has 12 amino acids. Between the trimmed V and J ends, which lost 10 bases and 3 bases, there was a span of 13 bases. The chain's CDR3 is CATRTALYEQYV. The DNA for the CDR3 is TGTGCCACGAGGACAGCCCTCTACGAGCAGTACGTC.

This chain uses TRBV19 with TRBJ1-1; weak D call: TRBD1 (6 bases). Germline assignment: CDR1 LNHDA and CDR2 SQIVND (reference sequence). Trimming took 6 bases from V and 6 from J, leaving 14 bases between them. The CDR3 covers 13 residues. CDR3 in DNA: TGTGCCAGTAGCAGGGGCCGTATGGCTGAAGCTTTCTTT. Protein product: CASSRGRMAEAFF.